The rows below give T cell receptor beta chains drawn from one sample of a study of monozygotic twins with inflammatory bowel disease. TCRdb re-called the 5' RACE reads and catalogs CDR3 proteins one per entry, DNA excluded. The table lists 140,000 to 150,000 distinct CDR3 sequences. Sequences were obtained from blood. Every receptor here comes from a human donor with ulcerative colitis or Crohn's disease, or a healthy co-twin of an affected twin (not recorded which). The CDR3 runs from the conserved cysteine through the conserved F or W.

TRBV7-9	TRBJ1-1	14	CASSLALVNTEAFF
TRBV6-1	TRBJ2-1	14	CASGGAGTYNEQFF
TRBV11-2	TRBJ2-7	15	CASSFSDPPAYEQYF
TRBV28	TRBJ1-2	17	CASSLVGQGRFNYGYTF
TRBV5-1	TRBJ2-2	15	CAGSNGDREAGELFF
TRBV5-1	TRBJ1-3	18	CASSLEPGVRTSGNTIYF
TRBV9	TRBJ2-3	13	CASSERGADTQYF
TRBV4-2	TRBJ2-3	15	CASSQEPIPTDTQYF
TRBV28	TRBJ2-7	14	CASSQFTPGPEQYF
TRBV7-2	TRBJ2-7	15	CASSLIGLAAYEQYF
TRBV5-4	TRBJ2-2	14	CASSRGRSTGELFF
TRBV7-7	TRBJ2-7	14	CASSLGTGVDEQYF
TRBV15	TRBJ2-1	18	CATSRGGNRKGSYNEQFF
TRBV19	TRBJ1-1	14	CASSFGQGNTEAFF
TRBV5-6	TRBJ2-3	15	CASSFSGRSTDTQYF
TRBV20-1	TRBJ2-5	13	CSASVRGQETQYF
TRBV7-2	TRBJ2-1	14	CASSLAGRDDEQFF
TRBV12-3/TRBV12-4	TRBJ2-7	14	CASSLGAGVYEQYF
TRBV7-6	TRBJ2-3	20	CASSGGLAGGLRERTDTQYF
TRBV11-2	TRBJ2-1	16	CASSSHASGGRGEQFF
TRBV25-1	TRBJ1-5	16	CASKDVTMGVNQPQHF
TRBV3-1	TRBJ1-2	15	CASSQDLARDCGYTF